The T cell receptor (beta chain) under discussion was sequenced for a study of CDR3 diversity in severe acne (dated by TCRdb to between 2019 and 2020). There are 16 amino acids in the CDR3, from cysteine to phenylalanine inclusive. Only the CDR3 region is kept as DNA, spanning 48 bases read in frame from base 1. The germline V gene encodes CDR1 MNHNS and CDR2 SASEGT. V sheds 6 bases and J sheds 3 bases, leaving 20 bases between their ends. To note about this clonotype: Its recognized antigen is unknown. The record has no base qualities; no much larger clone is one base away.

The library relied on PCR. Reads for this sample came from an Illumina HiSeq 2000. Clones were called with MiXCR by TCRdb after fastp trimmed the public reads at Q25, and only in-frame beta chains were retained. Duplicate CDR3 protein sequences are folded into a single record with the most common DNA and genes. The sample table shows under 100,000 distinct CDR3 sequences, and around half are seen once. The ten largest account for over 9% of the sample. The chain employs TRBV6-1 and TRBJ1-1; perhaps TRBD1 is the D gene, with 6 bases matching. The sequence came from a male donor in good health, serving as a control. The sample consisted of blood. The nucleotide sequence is TGTGCCAGCAGCCCAGGGGTGGGAGGGAGACACACTGAAGCTTTCTTT. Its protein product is CASSPGVGGRHTEAFF.